Listed below are T cell receptor beta chains from one sample, sequenced in a study of cytomegalovirus exposure and HLA in healthy donors. Produced via immunoSEQ multiplex PCR; TCRdb's table is partial and in-frame only. The table has tens of thousands of clones, over 60% seen once. Sequencing used PBMCs. These receptor sequences come from a middle-aged woman in good health and CMV-seropositive. CDR3s include the opening cysteine and the closing phenylalanine or tryptophan. A D gene is named only where the DNA matches it firmly. Some rows mark clone size as missing; the rest say once, few, many or name a class of expanded clone.

TRBD2 | NA | TRBJ2-3 | TRBV5-1 | TGCGCCAGCAGCTTAGCGGGAGATCCTTTTAGCACAGATACGCAGTATTTT | CASSLAGDPFSTDTQYF
TRBD1 | NA | TRBJ2-1 | TRBV6-5 | TGTGCCAGCAGTTCGAAGTGGACAGGGAGGGAGCAGTTCTTC | CASSSKWTGREQFF
TRBD2 | NA | TRBJ2-2 | TRBV6-5 | TGTGCCACGGGGGTCCTAGCGGCGAACACCGGGGAGCTGTTTTTT | CATGVLAANTGELFF
NA | NA | TRBJ2-5 | TRBV14 | TGTGCCAGCAGCCAAGGGACTACCTCGGGGGAGCAGTACTTC | CASSQGTTSGEQYF
NA | NA | TRBJ2-7 | TRBV7-2 | TGTGCCAGCAGCCTCTCTTCCTACGAGCAGTACTTC | CASSLSSYEQYF
TRBD2 | few | TRBJ2-4 | TRBV28 | TGTGCCAGCAGGACCCGCCCCGGGACTAGGATATTCAAAAACATTCAGTACTTC | CASRTRPGTRIFKNIQYF
NA | NA | TRBJ2-1 | TRBV6-5 | TGTGCCAGCAGTACGCGGAGGACCCCCTACAATGAGCAGTTCTTC | CASSTRRTPYNEQFF
NA | once | TRBJ2-7 | TRBV4-3 | TGCGCCAGCAGCCAAGACAGGGGCTCCTACGAGCAGTACTTC | CASSQDRGSYEQYF
NA | NA | TRBJ2-4 | TRBV7-2 | TGTGCCAGCAGCTTAGCGCAGGGTATCTCCGCGTACTTC | CASSLAQGISAYF
NA | NA | TRBJ2-3 | TRBV11-1 | TGTGCCAGCAGCTTTCCAAATGAGGGCACAGATACGCAGTATTTT | CASSFPNEGTDTQYF
NA | NA | TRBJ2-1 | TRBV6-6 | TGTGCCAGCAGTTACGGTAGCATCGATGAGCAGTTCTTC | CASSYGSIDEQFF
NA | NA | TRBJ2-5 | TRBV6-5 | TGTGCCAGCAGTTACTCGAGGCAGGGAGAGACCCAGTACTTC | CASSYSRQGETQYF
NA | NA | TRBJ1-1 | TRBV14 | TGTGCCAGCAGTTTTGGGGGGGGAGAGGCTTTCTTT | CASSFGGGEAFF
NA | NA | TRBJ1-1 | TRBV5-1 | TGCGCCAGCAGCCCACCAAAACAGGGGAACACTGAAGCTTTCTTT | CASSPPKQGNTEAFF
TRBD1 | NA | TRBJ1-1 | TRBV7-2 | TGTGCCAGCAGCTTAGCTTTGGGACAGCAATCCACTGAAGCTTTCTTT | CASSLALGQQSTEAFF
TRBD1 | once | TRBJ2-2 | TRBV7-3 | TGTGCCAGCAGCTTAGACACAGGGGTGAACACCGGGGAGCTGTTTTTT | CASSLDTGVNTGELFF
TRBD1 | NA | TRBJ2-3 | TRBV29-1 | TGCAGCACCGCACAGGGGATAACAGATACGCAGTATTTT | CSTAQGITDTQYF
NA | NA | TRBJ2-1 | TRBV28 | TGTGCCAGTTTGAGCTCCTACAATGAGCAGTTCTTC | CASLSSYNEQFF
NA | once | TRBJ2-7 | TRBV7-9 | TGTGCCAGCAGCTTAGTTCCCAGCTCCTACGAGCAGTACTTC | CASSLVPSSYEQYF
NA | NA | TRBJ1-1 | TRBV5-1 | TGCGCCAGCAGCTTGGCCGCAGGGTCTAAGGAAGCTTTCTTT | CASSLAAGSKEAFF
NA | NA | TRBJ2-7 | TRBV28 | TGTGCCAGCAGCCCAAGACTAGAGAGGACCTACGAGCAGTACTTC | CASSPRLERTYEQYF
TRBD2 | NA | TRBJ2-1 | TRBV28 | TGTGCCAGCAGTTTTATCCAGCGGGAGCACAATGAGCAGTTCTTC | CASSFIQREHNEQFF
NA | NA | TRBJ2-1 | TRBV14 | TGTGCCAGCAGCCAAGATCAATCGGGGTACAATGAGCAGTTCTTC | CASSQDQSGYNEQFF
NA | NA | TRBJ2-1 | TRBV11-2 | TGTGCCAGCAGCTTACTGGCGGGTCCCTACAATGAGCAGTTCTTC | CASSLLAGPYNEQFF
TRBD1 | NA | TRBJ2-1 | TRBV7-9 | TGTGCCAGCAGCTTAGGGACAGGGGTGGATGAGCAGTTCTTC | CASSLGTGVDEQFF
TRBD1 | few | TRBJ2-1 | TRBV6-6 | TGTGCCAGCAGTTACCAGACAGGGGGGGGCAACAATGAGCAGTTCTTC | CASSYQTGGGNNEQFF
NA | NA | TRBJ1-5 | TRBV6-1 | TGTGCCAGCAGTGATTCACGGGGGGATCAGCCCCAGCATTTT | CASSDSRGDQPQHF
NA | NA | TRBJ1-2 | TRBV10-3 | TGTGCCATCAGTGAGTCAGAGGGTTCTAACTATGGCTACACCTTC | CAISESEGSNYGYTF
TRBD2 | NA | TRBJ2-3 | TRBV7-9 | TGTGCCAGCAGCTGGGGGACTAGCGGGACTGCAGATACGCAGTATTTT | CASSWGTSGTADTQYF
TRBD2 | NA | TRBJ2-3 | TRBV28 | TGTGCCAGCAGTTTATGGGGAAGCGGGAGAGAGGCAGATACGCAGTATTTT | CASSLWGSGREADTQYF
TRBD1 | NA | TRBJ2-3 | TRBV25-1 | TGTGCCAGCAGTCCGACAGGGGTAGATACGCAGTATTTT | CASSPTGVDTQYF
NA | NA | TRBJ2-1 | TRBV29-1 | TGCAGCGTTGACGAGGGTGGGAGGCAGATGGGTTACAATGAGCAGTTCTTC | CSVDEGGRQMGYNEQFF
NA | NA | TRBJ2-7 | TRBV11-1 | TGTGCCAGCAGCTTAGGGGCAGCAGCCTACGAGCAGTACTTC | CASSLGAAAYEQYF
TRBD1 | NA | TRBJ1-2 | TRBV15 | TGTGCCACCAGCAGAGACGGCTCACGGACAGGGGAGGAAGGCTACACCTTC | CATSRDGSRTGEEGYTF
NA | NA | TRBJ2-3 | TRBV5-4 | TGTGCCAGCAGCTACTTGAACACAGATACGCAGTATTTT | CASSYLNTDTQYF
TRBD2 | NA | TRBJ2-1 | TRBV19 | TGTGCCAGTGGACCCCAACTTAGCGGGCATCAGTTCTTC | CASGPQLSGHQFF
NA | NA | TRBJ2-5 | TRBV7-9 | TGTGCCAGCAGCTTAGTCGGGAGCGCGGGAGAGACCCAGTACTTC | CASSLVGSAGETQYF
TRBD1 | NA | TRBJ2-1 | TRBV28 | TGTGCCAGCAGCATGGGGGTACAGGGGGCCAAATACAATGAGCAGTTCTTC | CASSMGVQGAKYNEQFF
NA | NA | TRBJ2-3 | TRBV5-8 | TGTGCCAGCAGCTTGGAGCGAGATACGCAGTATTTT | CASSLERDTQYF
NA | once | TRBJ2-1 | TRBV7-6 | TGTGCCAGCAGCCCAAGGGACTCGAGCTCCTACAATGAGCAGTTCTTC | CASSPRDSSSYNEQFF